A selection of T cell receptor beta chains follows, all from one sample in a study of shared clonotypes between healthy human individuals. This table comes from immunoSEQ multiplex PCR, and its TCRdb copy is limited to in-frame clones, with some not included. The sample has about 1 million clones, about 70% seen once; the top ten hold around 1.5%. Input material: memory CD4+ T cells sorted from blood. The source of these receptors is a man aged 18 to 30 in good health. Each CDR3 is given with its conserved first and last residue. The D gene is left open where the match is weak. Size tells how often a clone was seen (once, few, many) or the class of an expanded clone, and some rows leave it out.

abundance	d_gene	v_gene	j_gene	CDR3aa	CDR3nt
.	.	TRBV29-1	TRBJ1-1	CSVEVPGGYTEAFF	TGCAGCGTTGAAGTTCCGGGGGGGTACACTGAAGCTTTCTTT
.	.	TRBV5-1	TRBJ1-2	CASSLFGDGYTF	TGCGCCAGCAGCCTATTCGGGGATGGCTACACCTTC
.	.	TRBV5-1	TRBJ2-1	CASSRGDSNNEQFF	TGCGCCAGCAGCCGGGGGGACAGTAACAATGAGCAGTTCTTC
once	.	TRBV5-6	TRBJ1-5	CASSLADYNQPQHF	TGTGCCAGCAGCTTGGCCGATTACAATCAGCCCCAGCATTTT
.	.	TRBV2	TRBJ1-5	CATQGYGNQPQHF	TGTGCCACTCAGGGGTACGGTAATCAGCCCCAGCATTTT
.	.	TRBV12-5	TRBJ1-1	CASVKNTEAFF	TGTGCTAGTGTGAAGAACACTGAAGCTTTCTTT
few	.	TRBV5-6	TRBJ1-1	CASSLADEAFF	TGTGCCAGCAGCTTGGCAGATGAAGCTTTCTTT
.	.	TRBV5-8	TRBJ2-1	CASSSFRGGGNEQFF	TGTGCCAGCAGCTCCTTCAGGGGAGGAGGTAATGAGCAGTTCTTC
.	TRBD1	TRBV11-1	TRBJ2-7	CASRTPGQSSEQYF	TGTGCCAGCAGGACTCCGGGACAGTCCTCCGAGCAGTACTTC
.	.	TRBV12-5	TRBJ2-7	CASGLTSGTPYEQYF	TGTGCTAGTGGTTTGACGTCCGGGACCCCCTACGAGCAGTACTTC
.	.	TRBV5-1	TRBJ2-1	CASSPDGQSYNEQFF	TGCGCCAGCAGCCCGGACGGACAATCCTACAATGAGCAGTTCTTC
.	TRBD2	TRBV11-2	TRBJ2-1	CASSLDSWLAGGLEYNEQFF	TGTGCCAGCAGCTTAGATAGCTGGCTAGCGGGGGGGCTCGAGTACAATGAGCAGTTCTTC
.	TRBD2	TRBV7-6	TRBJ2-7	CASSLVSAGGPYEQYF	TGTGCCAGCAGCTTAGTATCGGCGGGAGGGCCCTACGAGCAGTACTTC
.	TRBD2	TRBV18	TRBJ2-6	CASSSGPGRAGANVLTF	TGTGCCAGCTCATCCGGACCAGGGAGGGCTGGGGCCAACGTCCTGACTTTC
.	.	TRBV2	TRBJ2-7	CASSGQQPSYEQYF	TGTGCCAGCAGTGGACAACAGCCTTCCTACGAGCAGTACTTC
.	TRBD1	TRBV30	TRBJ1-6	CAWVGTGYGSPLHF	TGTGCCTGGGTCGGGACAGGGTATGGTTCACCCCTCCACTTT
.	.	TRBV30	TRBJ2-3	CAWSVSRAPSTDTQYF	TGTGCCTGGAGTGTTTCTAGGGCTCCTAGCACAGATACGCAGTATTTT
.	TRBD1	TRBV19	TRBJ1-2	CASSEKHRGENYGYTF	TGTGCCAGTAGTGAAAAACACAGGGGAGAGAACTATGGCTACACCTTC
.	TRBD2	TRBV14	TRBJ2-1	CASSQRERGIYNEQFF	TGTGCCAGCAGCCAGAGAGAGCGGGGGATATACAATGAGCAGTTCTTC
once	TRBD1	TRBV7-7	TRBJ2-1	CASSRDRGNEQFF	TGTGCTAGCAGCCGGGACAGGGGCAATGAGCAGTTCTTC
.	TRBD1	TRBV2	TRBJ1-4	CASETGTGDEKLFF	TGTGCCAGCGAAACCGGGACAGGGGATGAAAAACTGTTTTTT
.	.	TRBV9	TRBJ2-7	CASSVGLGDEQYF	TGTGCCAGCAGCGTAGGCCTGGGGGACGAGCAGTACTTC
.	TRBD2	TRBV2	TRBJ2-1	CASTPLSGGAYNEQFF	TGTGCCAGCACCCCCTTGAGCGGGGGGGCATACAATGAGCAGTTCTTC
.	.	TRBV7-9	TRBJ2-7	CASSRPDNLYEQYF	TGTGCCAGCAGCCGACCGGACAATCTCTACGAGCAGTACTTC
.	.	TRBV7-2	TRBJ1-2	CASSSSGPYGYTF	TGTGCCAGCAGCTCTTCAGGCCCCTATGGCTACACCTTC
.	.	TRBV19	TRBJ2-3	CASRAGTDTQYF	TGTGCCAGTAGGGCAGGCACAGATACGCAGTATTTT
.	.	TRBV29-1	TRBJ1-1	CSVVYEEGGTEAFF	TGCAGCGTTGTCTACGAGGAGGGGGGAACAGAAGCTTTCTTT
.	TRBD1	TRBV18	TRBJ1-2	CASSPKGQPNYGYTF	TGTGCCAGCTCACCAAAGGGACAGCCCAACTATGGCTACACCTTC
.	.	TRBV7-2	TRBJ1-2	CASSSQGPLYGYTF	TGTGCCAGCAGCTCTCAGGGTCCACTCTATGGCTACACCTTC
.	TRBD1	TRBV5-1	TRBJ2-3	CASSPGQGYTDTQYF	TGCGCCAGCAGCCCGGGACAGGGGTACACAGATACGCAGTATTTT
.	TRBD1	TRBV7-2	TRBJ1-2	CASSSTGGVYGYTF	TGTGCCAGCAGCTCTACAGGGGGCGTCTATGGCTACACCTTC
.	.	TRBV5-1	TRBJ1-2	CASSLAGASEFPSGYTF	TGCGCCAGCAGCTTGGCGGGGGCCTCGGAATTTCCGAGCGGCTACACCTTC
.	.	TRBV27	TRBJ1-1	CASTPDGRDTEAFF	TGTGCCAGCACCCCGGACGGGCGGGACACTGAAGCTTTCTTT
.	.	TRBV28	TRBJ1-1	CASSLWAGGKRNTEAFF	TGTGCCAGCAGTTTATGGGCGGGGGGGAAGAGGAACACTGAAGCTTTCTTT
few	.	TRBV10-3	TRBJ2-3	CAISESAGFSTDTQYF	TGTGCCATCAGTGAGTCCGCCGGTTTTAGCACAGATACGCAGTATTTT
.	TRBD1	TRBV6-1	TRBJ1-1	CASRGQGTEAFF	TGTGCCAGCAGGGGACAGGGCACTGAAGCTTTCTTT
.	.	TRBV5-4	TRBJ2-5	CASSLILQETQYF	TGTGCCAGCAGCTTAATACTCCAAGAGACCCAGTACTTC
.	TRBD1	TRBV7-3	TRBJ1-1	CASSFRDRAEAFF	TGTGCCAGCAGCTTCCGGGACAGGGCGGAAGCTTTCTTT
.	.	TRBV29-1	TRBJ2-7	CSVETGNEQYF	TGCAGCGTTGAAACTGGTAACGAGCAGTACTTC
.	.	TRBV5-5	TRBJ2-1	CASSLAGSQFNEQFF	TGTGCCAGCAGCTTGGCCGGGAGTCAGTTCAATGAGCAGTTCTTC
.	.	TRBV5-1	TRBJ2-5	CASSLGQTSRGQETQYF	TGCGCCAGCAGCTTGGGTCAGACCTCCCGAGGCCAAGAGACCCAGTACTTC
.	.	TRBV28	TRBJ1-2	CASSLLGYKGYTF	TGTGCCAGCAGTTTACTCGGTTATAAGGGCTACACCTTC
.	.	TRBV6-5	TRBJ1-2	CASSFETGQFYGYTF	TGTGCCAGCAGTTTCGAGACAGGCCAATTCTATGGCTACACCTTC
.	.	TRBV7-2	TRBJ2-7	CASSLPPTYEQYF	TGTGCCAGCAGCCTTCCCCCCACCTACGAGCAGTACTTC
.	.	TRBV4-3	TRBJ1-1	CASSQETASTEAFF	TGCGCCAGCAGCCAAGAAACGGCGTCCACTGAAGCTTTCTTT
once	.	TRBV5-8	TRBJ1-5	CASSLGGHSNQPQHF	TGTGCCAGCAGCTTAGGCGGCCATAGCAATCAGCCCCAGCATTTT
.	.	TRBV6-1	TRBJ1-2	CASSGRGDYGYTF	TGTGCCAGCAGCGGCCGCGGGGACTATGGCTACACCTTC
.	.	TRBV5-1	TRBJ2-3	CASSVSQGDTQYF	TGCGCCAGCAGCGTTAGTCAAGGGGATACGCAGTATTTT
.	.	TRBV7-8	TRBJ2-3	CASSGQGTDTQYF	TGTGCCAGCAGCGGGCAGGGGACGGATACGCAGTATTTT
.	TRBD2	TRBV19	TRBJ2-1	CASSPAGGPWAEQFF	TGTGCCAGTAGCCCAGCGGGAGGGCCCTGGGCTGAGCAGTTCTTC
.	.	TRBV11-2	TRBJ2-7	CASSLGAGYKSYEQYF	TGTGCCAGCAGCTTAGGAGCCGGTTATAAGTCCTACGAGCAGTACTTC
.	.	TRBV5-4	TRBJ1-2	CASSLRGPNYGYTF	TGTGCCAGCAGCTTGCGGGGACCAAACTATGGCTACACCTTC
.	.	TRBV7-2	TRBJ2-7	CASSFYGETYEQYF	TGTGCCAGCAGCTTCTACGGGGAAACCTACGAGCAGTACTTC
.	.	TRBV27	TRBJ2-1	CASSLDGLPEIF	TGTGCCAGCAGTTTAGACGGACTACCCGAGATCTTC
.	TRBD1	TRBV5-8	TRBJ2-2	CASSHRDRNTGELFF	TGTGCCAGCAGCCACCGGGACAGGAACACCGGGGAGCTGTTTTTT
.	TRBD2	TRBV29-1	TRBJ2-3	CSVVMTSGNTDTQYF	TGCAGCGTTGTCATGACTAGCGGGAATACAGATACGCAGTATTTT